This is a list of T cell receptor beta chains from one sample in a study of blood T cell repertoires in COVID-19. TCRdb keeps only in-frame clones here, not all; method: immunoSEQ multiplex PCR. The sample lists about 200,000 clones; roughly nine tenths were seen once. The specimen was peripheral blood. Every receptor here comes from a man aged 40-49 years with active or convalescent COVID-19. Each CDR3 is given with its conserved first and last residue. The D gene is left open where the match is weak. Clone size, where shown, is once, few, many, or a class for clones that have expanded.

d_gene	v_gene	j_gene	abundance	CDR3nt	CDR3aa
TRBD1	TRBV12-3/TRBV12-4	TRBJ1-1	.	TGTGCCAGCAGCTACAGGGGGTCGGCTGAAGCTTTCTTT	CASSYRGSAEAFF
.	TRBV25-1	TRBJ1-2	once	TGTGCCAGCAGTGACCACCGGGACATTGGCTATGGCTACACCTTC	CASSDHRDIGYGYTF
.	TRBV30	TRBJ1-2	once	TGTGCCTGGGTAGGTCAGGGATGGAAAGAAGGCTACACCTTC	CAWVGQGWKEGYTF
TRBD1	TRBV6-2/TRBV6-3	TRBJ2-4	.	TGTGCCAGCAGTGCGGACAGGGACGCCAAAAACATTCAGTACTTC	CASSADRDAKNIQYF
TRBD2	TRBV5-4	TRBJ2-1	.	TGTGCCAGCAGCGAAGGGACTAGCGGTGCTAGGACCTACAATGAGCAGTTCTTC	CASSEGTSGARTYNEQFF
TRBD1	TRBV6-4	TRBJ1-6	.	TGTGCCAGCAGCCGGGACAGGGTTTCACCCCTCCACTTT	CASSRDRVSPLHF
.	TRBV19	TRBJ1-1	.	TGTGCCAGTAGTAGGTTCGAGTTGAGTGAAGCTTTCTTT	CASSRFELSEAFF
TRBD1	TRBV5-1	TRBJ2-1	.	TGCGCCAGCAGCTTGGGAACAGGGGGTAATGAGCAGTTCTTC	CASSLGTGGNEQFF
.	TRBV28	TRBJ2-4	.	TGTGCCAGCAGCCCGACTAGTAGGGCCAAAAACATTCAGTACTTC	CASSPTSRAKNIQYF
.	TRBV14	TRBJ1-1	.	TGTGCCAGCAGGCCCCTAAAGGGGGTGGACACTGAAGCTTTCTTT	CASRPLKGVDTEAFF
.	TRBV7-9	TRBJ2-5	.	TGTGCCAGCAGCTACACTAAGTACCAAGAGACCCAGTACTTC	CASSYTKYQETQYF
.	TRBV3-1/TRBV3-2	TRBJ1-2	.	TGTGCCAGCAGCTCCTCCCCGGGGGGCTATGGCTACACCTTC	CASSSSPGGYGYTF
.	TRBV6-1	TRBJ1-2	.	TGTGCCAGCAGTGAAGCGCAGGGCCGGAACTATGGCTACACCTTC	CASSEAQGRNYGYTF
.	TRBV30	TRBJ1-1	.	TGTGCCTGGAGGGTGAGGAGTGAAGCTTTCTTT	CAWRVRSEAFF
.	TRBV6-5	TRBJ2-3	.	TGTGCCAGCAGTTCGGCGGGGTACACAGATACGCAGTATTTT	CASSSAGYTDTQYF
.	TRBV27	TRBJ1-6	.	TGTGCCAGCAGTTTACGGGGTTCTGGTTCACCCCTCCACTTT	CASSLRGSGSPLHF
.	TRBV19	TRBJ2-7	.	TGTGCCAGTAGGGGGGGACTCTACTACGAGCAGTACTTC	CASRGGLYYEQYF
TRBD1	TRBV7-8	TRBJ1-4	.	TGTGCCAGCAGCCTCGGACAGGGAGGTGAAAAACTGTTTTTT	CASSLGQGGEKLFF
TRBD1	TRBV5-5	TRBJ2-7	.	TGTGCCAGCAGCTCAGGGACAGGGGCCTACGAGCAGTACTTC	CASSSGTGAYEQYF
TRBD1	TRBV2	TRBJ1-5	.	TGTGCCAGCAGTGCGACAGGGGAAAGCAATCAGCCCCAGCATTTT	CASSATGESNQPQHF
TRBD2	TRBV7-9	TRBJ2-7	once	TGTGCCAGCAGCTTACAGCGGGACTACGAGCAGTACTTC	CASSLQRDYEQYF
TRBD1	TRBV28	TRBJ2-3	once	TGTGCCAGCAAAACGACAGGGATTTTCACAGATACGCAGTATTTT	CASKTTGIFTDTQYF
.	TRBV7-2	TRBJ1-2	.	TGTGCCAGCAGCTTTCGGGGGGCGCACGGCTACACCTTC	CASSFRGAHGYTF
TRBD1	TRBV28	TRBJ1-2	.	TGTGCCAGCAGTTTATTCCGACAGGGGCCCGGCTACACCTTC	CASSLFRQGPGYTF
.	TRBV7-8	TRBJ2-7	once	TGTGCCAGCAGCCCAGACAGACACTACGAGCAGTACTTC	CASSPDRHYEQYF
TRBD1	TRBV6-5	TRBJ1-2	.	TGTGCCAGCACGGTAGGACAGGGGGCTCGTCAAGGCTACACCTTC	CASTVGQGARQGYTF
.	TRBV5-3	TRBJ2-1	.	TGTGCCAGAAGCCTACCTAGGAATGAGCAGTTCTTC	CARSLPRNEQFF
.	TRBV7-9	TRBJ2-5	few	TGTGCCAGCAGCCCGGGGACAAGAAAAGAGACCCAGTACTTC	CASSPGTRKETQYF
TRBD1	TRBV28	TRBJ1-1	.	TGTGCCGTTTCAGGCCGGACAGGGCATATCGCTTTCTTT	CAVSGRTGHIAFF
TRBD2	TRBV3-1/TRBV3-2	TRBJ2-5	.	TGTGCCAGCAGCCAAGAGGCTAGCGGGACCCAGTACTTC	CASSQEASGTQYF
TRBD1	TRBV19	TRBJ1-6	.	TGTGCCAGTAGTATGGGACAGGGACTTACACCCCTCCACTTT	CASSMGQGLTPLHF
TRBD1	TRBV12-3/TRBV12-4	TRBJ1-1	.	TGTGCCAGCAGTCTACAGTCCGGGACAGTTACTTTCTTT	CASSLQSGTVTFF
.	TRBV10-3	TRBJ1-6	once	TGTGCCATCAGTGAATCCGGGACATCTTCACCCCTCCACTTT	CAISESGTSSPLHF
.	TRBV28	TRBJ1-1	.	TGTGCCAGCAGATACGGGGTCACTGAAGCTTTCTTT	CASRYGVTEAFF
.	TRBV7-2	TRBJ1-4	.	TGTGCCAGCAGCTTATGGTCAGAAGAAAAACTGTTTTTT	CASSLWSEEKLFF
.	TRBV19	TRBJ1-5	.	TGTGCCAGTAATGGAAGGGGAGGTCAGCCCCAGCATTTT	CASNGRGGQPQHF
TRBD2	TRBV4-2	TRBJ2-7	.	TGTGCCAGCAGCCAAGGGACTAGCTCCGTCTCCTACGAGCAGTACTTC	CASSQGTSSVSYEQYF
TRBD1	TRBV6-5	TRBJ1-2	once	TGTGCCAGCAGACCCACAGGGGATCCTAACTATGGCTACACCTTC	CASRPTGDPNYGYTF
.	TRBV23-1	TRBJ1-1	.	TGCGGGATTCGCCTAATCACCGTTCGACGTGGGACTAGTGAAGCCGATGATAGTTTCTTT	CGIRLITVRRGTSEADDSFF
.	TRBV4-1	TRBJ2-1	few	TGCGCCAGCAGCCAAGGGGTACGGGAGCTCTCCTACAATGAGCAGTTCTTC	CASSQGVRELSYNEQFF
.	TRBV7-9	TRBJ1-3	.	TGTGCCAGCAGCTTAGGACAGAGAAACACCATATATTTT	CASSLGQRNTIYF
.	TRBV6-6	TRBJ1-1	.	TGTGCCAGCAGTCGCCGGGAGGTCGTTCACACTGAAGCTTTCTTT	CASSRREVVHTEAFF
TRBD1	TRBV29-1	TRBJ1-4	.	TGCAGCGCCGGGACAGGGTGGGGGATCGACTCTAATGAAAAACTGTTTTTT	CSAGTGWGIDSNEKLFF
.	TRBV29-1	TRBJ1-3	.	TGCAGCGTCCTTGTCGCTGGAAACACCATATATTTT	CSVLVAGNTIYF
.	TRBV28	TRBJ1-2	.	TGTGCCAGCAGGGCAGGGGCTGGCTATGGCTACACCTTC	CASRAGAGYGYTF
.	TRBV27	TRBJ1-1	.	TGTGCCAGCAGTTTGTATGATAGGAACACTGAAGCTTTCTTT	CASSLYDRNTEAFF
.	TRBV9	TRBJ2-3	.	TGTGCCAGCAGCGTTCGAGCTCGCACAGATACGCAGTATTTT	CASSVRARTDTQYF
.	TRBV6-5	TRBJ1-3	.	TGTGCCAGCAGGGACTTCTCTGGAAACACCATATATTTT	CASRDFSGNTIYF
.	TRBV6-5	TRBJ1-1	once	TGTGCCAGCAGCCCCCGAGGAATCGCTGAAGCTTTCTTT	CASSPRGIAEAFF
.	TRBV7-2	TRBJ1-1	.	TGTGCCAGCAGCTTCACTCAGGGAACTGAAGCTTTCTTT	CASSFTQGTEAFF
TRBD1	TRBV24-1	TRBJ2-2	once	TGTGCCACCAGTGATTTATCCGGGACAGGGAAGCTGTTTTTT	CATSDLSGTGKLFF
TRBD1	TRBV19	TRBJ1-4	.	TGTGCCAGCATGTCCGGACAGGCGGCAACTAATGAAAAACTGTTTTTT	CASMSGQAATNEKLFF
.	TRBV6-1	TRBJ1-6	.	TGTGCCAGCAGTGAGTGGGGCCTAAGCTCCTATAATTCACCCCTCCACTTT	CASSEWGLSSYNSPLHF